Each of the 10 T cell receptor beta chains below was sequenced from the same sample in a study of cytomegalovirus exposure and HLA in healthy donors (dated by TCRdb to the late 2010s). Library preparation was by the immunoSEQ multiplex PCR assay. A mixture of 60 forward primers for TCR Vbeta segments and 13 reverse primers for TCR Jbeta segments was used in the multiplex PCR. Not all clones reach the TCRdb copy of this immuneACCESS table, which keeps in-frame sequences only. Checked studies attribute under half of the gap to unresolved V genes and leave the rest unexplained. Counted in this sample were 90,000 to 130,000 clones; roughly 80% of them appeared once. Clones ranked in the top ten supply 20% to 25% of the sample. Sequenced: PBMCs. The origin of the receptors is a man younger than 40 in good health and CMV-seropositive.

The chain recombines TRBV4-1 with TRBJ1-6, with a tentative D call TRBD1 (5 bases). Germline V gene sequence: CDR1 MGHRA, CDR2 YSYEKL. Trimming removed 1 base from V and 0 bases from J, with 13 bases in between. There are 18 residues in the CDR3. The CDR3 DNA sequence: TGCGCCAGCAGCCAAGCGGGACTTATGAGCTCCTATAATTCACCCCTCCACTTT. Translation gives CASSQAGLMSSYNSPLHF.

This chain joins TRBV19 and TRBJ2-2; 10 bases are a match to TRBD2. This CDR3 spans 18 amino acids. Germline V lookup: CDR1 LNHDA, CDR2 SQIVND (reference sequence). The V gene end was trimmed by 5 bases and the J gene end by 3 bases; junction bases not matched to a gene: 12. The CDR3 DNA is TGTGCCAGTAGTCTTCGGACTAGCGGTTGGAGGGACACCGGGGAGCTGTTTTTT. This sequence encodes CASSLRTSGWRDTGELFF.

The chain recombines TRBV7-8 with TRBJ2-1, with D possibly TRBD2 on 6 matching bases. V lost 4 bases, J lost 7 bases, and 20 bases lay in between. The germline V gene encodes CDR1 SGHVS and CDR2 FQNEAQ. This CDR3 is built from 16 residues. The DNA for the CDR3 is TGTGCCAGCAGCTCCCCTCCTAGCGCTAAGGGGAATGAGCAGTTCTTC. Encoded protein: CASSSPPSAKGNEQFF.

V usage is TRBV25-1 and J usage is TRBJ2-7; D call uncertain. Looked up from germline, CDR1 is MGHDK and CDR2 is SYGVNS. The CDR3 length is 11 residues. Trimming removed 4 bases from V and 3 bases from J, with 4 bases in between. CDR3 nucleotides: TGTGCCAGCAGTGCCTACTACGAGCAGTACTTC. This sequence encodes CASSAYYEQYF.

Turning to this clone: Other DNA sequences in this sample translate to the same CDR3. CDR3 region: CASSLDLGGTGETQYF. CDR3 DNA sequence: TGTGCCAGCAGCTTGGATTTGGGAGGAACTGGGGAGACCCAGTACTTC. The chain carries TRBV5-4 and TRBJ2-5; TRBD2 might be the D (6 bases). The CDR3 length is 16 residues. Trimming removed 0 bases at V and 5 bases at J, with 17 bases between. Germline V CDR1 and CDR2: SGHNT, YYREEE (reference sequence).

V is TRBV14 and J is TRBJ2-3, with a tentative D call TRBD1 (6 bases). V lost 2 bases, J lost 3 bases, and 15 bases lay in between. The CDR3 has 16 amino acids. In germline, CDR1 is SGHDN, CDR2 FVKESK. CDR3 sequence: CASSQRRAGETDTQYF. The DNA for the CDR3 is TGTGCCAGCAGCCAACGACGGGCAGGGGAAACAGATACGCAGTATTTT.

This chain links TRBV30 with TRBJ1-5, with TRBD1 identical over 7 bases. The CDR3 has 15 residues. Per germline, CDR1 GTSNPN and CDR2 SVGIG (reference sequence). Trimming at V came to 1 base and at J to 6 bases, leaving 9 bases not matched to a gene. The CDR3 nucleotides read TGTGCCTGGAGTGCGGGGGGGACAGTGGGTCAGCCCCAGCATTTT. Translating gives CAWSAGGTVGQPQHF.

This rearrangement joins TRBV6-1 to TRBJ2-6, with D tentatively TRBD2 (6 bases). Trimming stripped 7 bases from V and 2 bases from J, with 12 bases between. The CDR3 extends over 15 amino acids. Germline CDR1 is MNHNS and CDR2 is SASEGT. The CDR3 sequence: CASTRTGAGANVLTF. The CDR3 DNA reads as TGTGCCAGCACCAGAACGGGGGCTGGGGCCAACGTCCTGACTTTC.

The J gene is TRBJ1-5, the V gene TRBV18, with 9 bases that match TRBD1. Per germline, CDR1 KGHSH and CDR2 LQKENI. This CDR3 region has 15 residues. The junction had 4 bases not matched to a gene; V was cut back by 1 base and J by 6 bases. The CDR3 coding sequence is TGTGCCAGCTCACCACGGGACAGGGCGGGTCAGCCCCAGCATTTT. This encodes CASSPRDRAGQPQHF.

The chain uses TRBV19 and TRBJ1-5, with D perhaps matching TRBD1 (6 bases). The CDR3 runs 16 residues. Trimming pared 5 bases from V and 0 bases from J, leaving 14 bases between. The germline CDR1 and CDR2 sequences are LNHDA and SQIVND (reference sequence). The CDR3: CASSLGHSPSNQPQHF. The CDR3 nucleotides are TGTGCCAGTAGTCTGGGACATAGCCCTAGCAATCAGCCCCAGCATTTT.